A single T cell receptor beta chain is shown here with its context. In its sample, this clone was seen a few times. What antigen it recognizes has not been identified. Base qualities are not recorded, but no much larger clone differs from it by a single base. The CDR3 runs 16 residues from the cysteine to the phenylalanine. Just CDR3 DNA is preserved here, 48 bases in frame from base 1. Reading the germline V gene (reference sequence) gives CDR1 SEHNR and CDR2 FQNEAQ. Unmatched junction bases come to 6, with V trimmed by 1 base and J by 3 bases. The immunoSEQ Assay, a bias-controlled multiplex PCR, was used to amplify TCRbeta CDR3 regions from genomic DNA. In the original analysis: Within the assay, amplification of reference gene primers was used to estimate how many nucleated cells each sample contained. To quantify the absolute abundance of each unique TCRbeta CDR3 rearrangement, sequence reads were collapsed and filtered. For each sample, productive Simpson clonality was calculated as the square root of Simpson's diversity index over productive rearrangements. TCRdb holds this immuneACCESS table with in-frame rearrangements only. Some clones are missing; in checked studies, unresolved V genes explain under half, and the rest has no known cause. The V and J calls and clone size were taken over from that table, and D and trimming were inferred from the DNA. This sample holds approximately 150,000 clones; about 83% were observed only once. Of the sample, approximately 13% falls within the top ten clones.

The sample is drawn from a study of blood T cell repertoires in COVID-19 (dated by TCRdb to 2020 to 2022). A note on the overall study: Collaborator samples came from the United States, Italy and Spain and covered acute and convalescent phases of COVID-19. The prospective study material was composed of cDNA or gDNA derived from T cells, B-cell-depleted T cells, or PBMCs. Subjects who had been exposed to COVID-19, were actively infected with it, or had recovered from it provided the deeply sampled blood TCRbeta repertoires that made up the dataset. The repertoires were released in a freely available public database intended as a resource for research on the immune response to SARS-CoV-2. The samples were drawn from the first 160 participants of the ongoing ImmuneRACE study and from 1,254 subjects provided by 6 global collaborators. The sample metadata nearly always contained a de-identified subject ID, COVID-19 status, age in years and sex. Where HLA class I and class II types were available, the types were taken from metadata supplied by the sample provider, not from assay-based typing.

Broader findings and caveats from the paper: Clinical and demographic metadata were provided uncurated, with the amount varying by source and participant.

Another Seattle source contributed samples from volunteer blood donors who had recovered from COVID-19. Collaborating institutions collected whole blood in K2EDTA tubes following their own protocols. For TCRbeta analysis, collaborators shipped samples as frozen whole blood, isolated PBMCs, or DNA extracted from either of those sample types. This receptor was identified in a man between 65 and 85 years old who had recovered from COVID-19. The chain links TRBV7-9 with TRBJ2-4; 7 bases in between match TRBD1. The sequenced sample was peripheral blood. This receptor has the CDR3 CASSLVGRDSKNIQYF. The DNA sequence follows: TGTGCCAGCAGCTTAGTGGGACGGGACAGCAAAAACATTCAGTACTTC. With all but the CDR3 taken from the reference TRBV7-9 and TRBJ2-4 genes, the full variable domain is: DTGVSQNPRHKITKRGQNVTFRCDPISEHNRLYWYRQTLGQGPEFLTYFQNEAQLEKSRLLSDRFSAERPKGSFSTLEIQRTEQGDSAMYLCASSLVGRDSKNIQYFGAGTRLSVL.